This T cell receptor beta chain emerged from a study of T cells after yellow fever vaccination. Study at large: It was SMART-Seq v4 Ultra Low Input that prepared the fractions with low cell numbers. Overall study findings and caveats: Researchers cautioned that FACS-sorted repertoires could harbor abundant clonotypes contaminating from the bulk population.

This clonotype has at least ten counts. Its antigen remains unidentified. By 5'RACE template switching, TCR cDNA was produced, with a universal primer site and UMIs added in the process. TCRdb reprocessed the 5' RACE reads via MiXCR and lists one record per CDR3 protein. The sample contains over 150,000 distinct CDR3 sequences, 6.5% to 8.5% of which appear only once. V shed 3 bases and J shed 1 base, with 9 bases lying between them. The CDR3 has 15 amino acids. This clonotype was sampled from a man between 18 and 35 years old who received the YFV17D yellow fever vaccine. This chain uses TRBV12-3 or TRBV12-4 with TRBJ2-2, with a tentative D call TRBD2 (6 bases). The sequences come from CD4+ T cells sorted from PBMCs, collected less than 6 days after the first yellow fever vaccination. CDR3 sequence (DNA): TGTGCCAGCAGTTTTGGCGGGAAGAACACCGGGGAGCTGTTTTTT. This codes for CASSFGGKNTGELFF.